The 21 T cell receptor beta chains below all came from one sample that was sequenced in a study of T cell responses to AZD1222 COVID-19 vaccine. Repertoires were generated with immunoSEQ multiplex PCR, while TCRdb's copy carries only in-frame clones and drops some. The sample consists of 130,000 or so clones, around 90% of them appearing once. The source material was peripheral blood, sampled on day 0 of AZD1222 vaccination. These receptors all come from an adult in good health.

The CDR3 loop reads CSASFQRGDNEQFF. CDR3 bases: TGCAGTGCTAGTTTCCAGCGGGGGGACAATGAGCAGTTCTTC. This chain joins TRBV20-1 and TRBJ2-1; 9 nucleotides align to TRBD2. The CDR3 loop spans 14 amino acids. V trimming: 3 bases; J trimming: 5 bases; junction bases outside the gene matches: 5. Germline loops: CDR1 DFQATT, CDR2 SNEGSKA (reference sequence).

The CDR3 is CASGDSSNQPQHF. As DNA, the CDR3 is TGTGCCAGTGGGGACAGTAGCAATCAGCCCCAGCATTTT. The rearrangement links TRBV6-6 to TRBJ1-5, with 7 bases that match TRBD1. The V gene end was trimmed by 9 bases and the J gene end by 0 bases; junction bases not matched to a gene: 2. The V gene's germline CDR1 is MNHNY and CDR2 SVGAGI (reference sequence). The CDR3 loop spans 13 amino acids.

V and J are TRBV7-9 and TRBJ1-4, with 8 bases that match TRBD1. The V gene's germline CDR1 is SEHNR and CDR2 FQNEAQ (reference sequence). The junction had 4 bases not matched to a gene; V was cut back by 5 bases and J by 5 bases. This CDR3 has 14 amino acids. CDR3 nucleotide sequence: TGTGCCAGCAGCAATACAGGGGGAAATGAAAAACTGTTTTTT. Its protein product is CASSNTGGNEKLFF.

The rearrangement joins TRBV12-3 or TRBV12-4 to TRBJ1-1, with TRBD1 as a possible D gene (5 bases). V was clipped by 5 bases and J by 4 bases, with 11 bases between them. The CDR3 covers 13 residues. The CDR3 bases are TGTGCCAGCAGTATCGGTGGGGGCACTGAAGCTTTCTTT. Protein sequence: CASSIGGGTEAFF.

The rearrangement links TRBV5-1 to TRBJ2-2; D may match TRBD1 or TRBD2 (5 bases each). This CDR3 is 13 amino acids long. With 2 bases removed from V and 6 bases from J, the gap between germline ends came to 8 bases. The V gene's germline CDR1 is SGHRS and CDR2 YFSETQ. Here the CDR3 DNA reads TGCGCCAGCAGCTTAGAGGGGCCCGGGGAGCTGTTTTTT. The encoded protein is CASSLEGPGELFF.

This chain uses TRBV7-2 with TRBJ1-5; D not certain. V lost 3 bases and J lost 7, with 10 bases in between. The CDR3 is made up of 13 amino acids. Per the germline V gene, CDR1 is SGHTA and CDR2 is FQGNSA. The CDR3 DNA reads TGTGCCAGCAGCTTGGGTCGAGAACAGCCCCAGCATTTT. It yields the protein CASSLGREQPQHF.

The J gene is TRBJ2-1, the V gene TRBV6-5; 11 bases agree with TRBD2. This CDR3 comprises 16 residues. J was trimmed by 4 bases and V by 0 bases; bases with no gene match: 2. In germline, CDR1 is MNHEY, CDR2 SVGAGI. Here the CDR3 DNA reads TGTGCCAGCAGTTACTCGATAGCGGGGGGGTACAATGAGCAGTTCTTC. Translation: CASSYSIAGGYNEQFF.

This rearrangement joins TRBV13 to TRBJ2-5; D might be TRBD2 (5 bases). Germline CDR1 is PRHDT and CDR2 is FYEKMQ (reference sequence). V was pared by 5 bases and J by 1 base, with 11 bases between. The CDR3 runs to 14 residues. CDR3 coding DNA: TGTGCCAGCAGCCCAACAGAGGGCCAAGAGACCCAGTACTTC. As protein: CASSPTEGQETQYF.

The rearrangement joins TRBV20-1 to TRBJ1-1, with D unclear. Germline-derived CDR1 and CDR2 are DFQATT and SNEGSKA (reference sequence). V gave up 3 bases and J gave up 7 bases, with 12 bases separating them. This CDR3 is built from 12 residues. CDR3 nucleotides: TGCAGTGCTAGTGGTGATCCAGATGAAGCTTTCTTT. The encoded protein is CSASGDPDEAFF.

The rearrangement uses TRBV15 and TRBJ2-2; 10 nucleotides agree with TRBD1. V trimming: 2 bases; J trimming: 5 bases; junction bases outside the gene matches: 5. This CDR3 is built from 16 residues. Germline V lookup: CDR1 LNHNV, CDR2 YYDKDF (reference sequence). The CDR3 sequence: CATSRSRQGATGELFF. CDR3 sequence (DNA): TGTGCCACCAGCAGATCCCGACAGGGGGCAACCGGGGAGCTGTTTTTT.

This clone was counted a single time. The V gene is TRBV6-5, the J gene TRBJ2-7, with 9 bases that match TRBD1. The V gene's germline CDR1 is MNHEY and CDR2 SVGAGI. With V trimmed by 3 bases and J by 7 bases, 10 bases remained unmatched. This CDR3 region has 15 residues. CDR3 residues: CASSYSGQGSFEQYF. CDR3 sequence (DNA): TGTGCCAGCAGTTATTCGGGACAGGGATCGTTTGAGCAGTACTTC.

The chain's CDR3 is CASSSGFVRGSPDTQYF. Written as DNA, the CDR3 is TGTGCCAGCAGCTCTGGATTCGTTCGGGGAAGCCCAGATACGCAGTATTTT. The V gene is TRBV7-2, the J gene TRBJ2-3, with a tentative D call TRBD2 (5 bases). CDR1 SGHTA and CDR2 FQGNSA come from the germline V gene. V lost 4 bases to trimming and J lost 4 bases, with 21 bases between them. CDR3 size: 17 residues.

V usage is TRBV12-3 or TRBV12-4 and J usage is TRBJ2-5; D gene uncertain. Trimming shortened V by 2 bases and J by 3 bases, and 7 bases separated the two germline ends. The length of the CDR3 is 13 residues. The CDR3 nucleotides read TGTGCCAGCAGTTTATTCAGGAAAGAGACCCAGTACTTC. Its protein product is CASSLFRKETQYF.

The chain recombines TRBV4-1 with TRBJ2-7; 8 nucleotides agree with TRBD1. The length of the CDR3 is 15 residues. Germline assignment: CDR1 MGHRA and CDR2 YSYEKL. With 1 base clipped from V and 5 bases from J, the junction kept 7 bases outside the gene matches. The CDR3 loop is CASSQGRTGIHEQYF. CDR3 nucleotides: TGCGCCAGCAGCCAAGGGCGGACAGGGATCCACGAGCAGTACTTC.

This chain uses TRBV7-2 with TRBJ1-2, with D tentatively TRBD1 (6 bases). Germline assignment: CDR1 SGHTA and CDR2 FQGNSA. The CDR3 is 14 residues long. Trimming pared 4 bases from V and 2 bases from J, leaving 11 bases between. The CDR3 coding sequence is TGTGCCAGCAGCTCCCGGAGGGGGAACTATGGCTACACCTTC. Its translation: CASSSRRGNYGYTF.

V and J are TRBV11-2 and TRBJ2-7, with D hard to call. The CDR3 length is 13 residues. V lost 3 bases and J lost 1, with 7 bases in between. Germline values: CDR1 SGHAT, CDR2 FQNNGV. CDR3 DNA sequence: TGTGCCAGCAGCTTTTCCTTGTCCTACGAGCAGTACTTC. Protein sequence: CASSFSLSYEQYF.

V gene TRBV3-1 (or the pseudogene TRBV3-2) combines with J gene TRBJ2-7; D might be TRBD2 (5 bases). Trimming removed 5 bases from V and 0 bases from J, with 11 bases in between. The CDR3 is 14 residues long. Germline CDR1 reads LGHDT; CDR2 reads YNNKEL (reference sequence). The CDR3 DNA sequence: TGTGCCAGCAGCGCCCGAGGGAACTCCTACGAGCAGTACTTC. It is translated as CASSARGNSYEQYF.

The chain uses TRBV2 and TRBJ1-2, with D possibly being TRBD1 (5 bases). V lost 7 bases, J lost 2 bases, and 11 bases lay in between. The CDR3 is 13 amino acids. Germline V gene lookup returns CDR1 SNHLY and CDR2 FYNNEI. This CDR3 is CASIGGLNYGYTF. As DNA, the CDR3 is TGTGCCAGCATTGGGGGGTTAAACTATGGCTACACCTTC.

V gene TRBV2 combines with J gene TRBJ2-1; D is unresolved. The CDR3 covers 13 residues. The V end was cut by 7 bases, the J end by 4 bases, with 11 bases between. Germline CDR1 SNHLY, CDR2 FYNNEI. For the CDR3, the DNA is TGTGCCAGCAAGCTTGACTCGTACAATGAGCAGTTCTTC. This translates into CASKLDSYNEQFF.

The chain uses TRBV5-1 and TRBJ1-6; D is unresolved. The V end lost 0 bases, the J end lost 0 bases, and 7 bases lay between the germline ends. The CDR3 sequence is 16 residues long. Germline V gene data show CDR1 as SGHRS and CDR2 as YFSETQ. In nucleotides, the CDR3 is TGCGCCAGCAGCTTGGTGGGAAGCTCCTATAATTCACCCCTCCACTTT. This sequence encodes CASSLVGSSYNSPLHF.

The chain recombines TRBV5-1 with TRBJ1-6; D ambiguous. In germline, CDR1 is SGHRS, CDR2 YFSETQ. The CDR3 consists of 13 residues. V shed 0 bases and J shed 7 bases, with 5 bases lying between them. CDR3 sequence (DNA): TGCGCCAGCAGCTTGGTATCGAATTCACCCCTCCACTTT. It translates to CASSLVSNSPLHF.